Listed here are 21 T cell receptor beta chains from one sample, sequenced in a study of CD8 T cells in ankylosing spondylitis (dated by TCRdb to 2016 to 2017). The library was produced with 5' RACE. The run used an Illumina HiSeq 2500. TCRdb itself trimmed the public reads at Q25 with fastp, ran MiXCR and retained productive beta chains. Entries that share a CDR3 protein sequence are merged under the most common genes and DNA. This sample lists some 140,000 distinct CDR3 sequences; 7.3% were detected once. The ten biggest clones cover around 12% of the sample. The sample taken for sequencing was blood, either unsorted or a sorted T cell fraction (not recorded which). Receptors were obtained from a female donor with ankylosing spondylitis or in good health (not recorded which).

This clonotype was recorded many times. The chain links TRBV29-1 to TRBJ2-2; 11 bases match TRBD2. There are 15 residues in the CDR3. With V trimmed by 4 bases and J by 5 bases, 6 bases remained unmatched. CDR1 and CDR2 from the germline V gene are SQVTM and ANQGSEA. DNA for the CDR3: TGCAGCGTTGGGGTAGCGGGGGGGCCAACCGGGGAGCTGTTTTTT. It codes for CSVGVAGGPTGELFF.

This clonotype was observed at least ten times. The V gene is TRBV3-1, the J gene TRBJ1-1, with D hard to call. Germline V gene lookup returns CDR1 LGHDT and CDR2 YNNKEL (reference sequence). CDR3 length: 14 residues. V was cut by 4 bases and J by 4 bases, with 13 bases left in between. The CDR3 DNA follows: TGTGCCAGCAGCCGGAACTGGGCCGTCACTGAAGCTTTCTTT. It specifies CASSRNWAVTEAFF. The full variable domain, completed using reference TRBV3-1 and TRBJ1-1, is DTAVSQTPKYLVTQMGNDKSIKCEQNLGHDTMYWYKQDSKKFLKIMFSYNNKELIINETVPNRFSPKSPDKAHLNLHINSLELGDSAVYFCASSRNWAVTEAFFGQGTRLTVV.

This clonotype occurred many times. This chain links TRBV3-1 with TRBJ1-2; D remains ambiguous. In germline, CDR1 is LGHDT, CDR2 YNNKEL (reference sequence). This CDR3 spans 16 amino acids. The V and J ends lost 5 bases and 8 bases respectively, with 24 bases between them. This CDR3 reads CASSSDRLAGRWGYTF. In DNA, the CDR3 is TGTGCCAGCAGCTCGGACCGGCTAGCAGGACGGTGGGGCTACACCTTC. Using reference TRBV3-1 and TRBJ1-2 for the parts outside the CDR3, the full variable domain is DTAVSQTPKYLVTQMGNDKSIKCEQNLGHDTMYWYKQDSKKFLKIMFSYNNKELIINETVPNRFSPKSPDKAHLNLHINSLELGDSAVYFCASSSDRLAGRWGYTFGSGTRLTVV.

In this sample, this clonotype turned up many times. For the CDR3, the DNA is TGCAGTGCTAGAGAATCCCTATCCGGGACCCAGTACTTC. Protein: CSARESLSGTQYF. The chain joins TRBV20-1 to TRBJ2-5; D gene uncertain. CDR1 is DFQATT, CDR2 SNEGSKA, per germline (reference sequence). The CDR3 loop spans 13 amino acids. Trimming cost V 0 bases and J 7 bases, with 12 bases left between them.

This sequence joins TRBV5-4 and TRBJ2-3; perhaps TRBD2 as D (6 bases). CDR1 is SGHNT, CDR2 YYREEE, per germline (reference sequence). This CDR3 region has 18 residues. Trimming left V 3 bases short and J 1 base short, with 21 bases between. The CDR3 DNA reads TGTGCCAGCAGCTCAGCGGGTGCGGAAAGAGGGGGCACAGATACGCAGTATTTT. It codes for CASSSAGAERGGTDTQYF.

This sequence joins TRBV29-1 and TRBJ1-2, with 10 bases lining up with TRBD1. With V trimmed by 6 bases and J by 7 bases, 5 bases remained unmatched. CDR1 and CDR2 (germline): SQVTM, ANQGSEA. The CDR3 has 12 amino acids. The CDR3 reads CSVRTGGGGYTF. The CDR3 region has the DNA TGCAGCGTCCGGACAGGGGGTGGTGGCTACACCTTC.

There are many counts of this clonotype. The chain combines TRBV25-1 with TRBJ2-6; D gene ambiguous. Germline loops: CDR1 MGHDK, CDR2 SYGVNS. This CDR3 is built from 17 residues. V was shortened by 7 bases and J by 0 bases, with 16 bases between the two germline ends. This CDR3 reads CASMKQSHSSGANVLTF. The CDR3 DNA sequence: TGTGCCAGCATGAAACAGTCACATTCCTCTGGGGCCAACGTCCTGACTTTC. Full variable domain (rest looked up from reference TRBV25-1 and TRBJ2-6): EADIYQTPRYLVIGTGKKITLECSQTMGHDKMYWYQQDPGMELHLIHYSYGVNSTEKGDLSSESTVSRIRTEHFPLTLESARPSHTSQYLCASMKQSHSSGANVLTFGAGSRLTVL.

The J gene is TRBJ2-3, the V gene TRBV11-2, with TRBD2 identical over 8 bases. The CDR3 consists of 18 residues. The V segment lost 4 bases and the J segment 6 bases; nucleotides outside the gene matches: 18. The germline V gene has CDR1 SGHAT and CDR2 FQNNGV. CDR3 in amino acids: CASSSGASGRARGDTQYF. The CDR3 DNA is TGTGCCAGCAGCTCAGGGGCTAGCGGGCGGGCGAGGGGTGATACGCAGTATTTT.

This clonotype occurred many times. The chain recombines TRBV20-1 with TRBJ1-2; D call uncertain. Between the trimmed V and J ends, which lost 5 bases and 4 bases, there was a span of 11 bases. Per the germline V gene, CDR1 is DFQATT and CDR2 is SNEGSKA (reference sequence). This CDR3 comprises 12 residues. As DNA, the CDR3 is TGCAGTGCTCCCTCAGTCCTCTATGGCTACACCTTC. Translated, it gives CSAPSVLYGYTF.

This clonotype was observed many times. The chain carries TRBV6-1 and TRBJ1-2, with TRBD1 as a possible D gene (6 bases). Germline values: CDR1 MNHNS, CDR2 SASEGT. The CDR3 contains 14 residues. V dropped 8 bases and J dropped 6 bases, with 19 bases sitting between them. The chain's CDR3 is CASGGQSNYHGYTF. DNA for the CDR3: TGTGCCAGCGGAGGACAGTCCAACTACCATGGCTACACCTTC.

This clonotype was seen repeatedly, ten times or more. The rearrangement uses TRBV9 and TRBJ2-3; 9 bases match TRBD2. J gave up 3 bases and V 2 bases, and 7 bases lay outside the gene matches. This CDR3 comprises 16 residues. Germline CDR1 reads SGDLS; CDR2 reads YYNGEE. As DNA, the CDR3 is TGTGCCAGCAGCGTCGGGCGGGGGGGCCGGACAGATACGCAGTATTTT. This translates into CASSVGRGGRTDTQYF.

V usage is TRBV20-1 and J usage is TRBJ1-2, with 10 bases identical to TRBD1. This CDR3 comprises 14 residues. The V and J ends lost 6 bases and 4 bases, in that order; junction bases with no gene match: 8. CDR1 and CDR2 from the germline V gene are DFQATT and SNEGSKA (reference sequence). The CDR3 nucleotides read TGCAGTGCCACTGACAGGGGGCATGCCTATGGCTACACCTTC. Its protein is CSATDRGHAYGYTF.

This clonotype was detected ten times or more. This chain connects TRBV7-3 to TRBJ2-3; 7 bases map to TRBD2. CDR3 length: 15 amino acids. Per the germline V gene, CDR1 is SGHTA and CDR2 is FQGTGA. Losses at the gene ends were 5 bases for V and 0 bases for J; bases not matched to a gene: 5. The CDR3 region has the DNA TGTGCCAGCAGCGCCGGGGGGACTAGCACAGATACGCAGTATTTT. Residues: CASSAGGTSTDTQYF.

Ten or more counts support this clonotype. The V and J genes are TRBV20-1 and TRBJ2-2; no reliable D call. V was shortened by 3 bases and J by 6 bases, with 5 bases between the two germline ends. CDR1 and CDR2 (germline): DFQATT, SNEGSKA (reference sequence). The CDR3 runs to 11 residues. The CDR3 DNA sequence: TGCAGTGCTAGTAGGGCCGGGGAGCTGTTTTTT. Translating gives CSASRAGELFF.

This clonotype was found many times. This chain joins TRBV4-2 and TRBJ1-2, with 12 bases matching TRBD1. Germline V gene data show CDR1 as LGHNA and CDR2 as YNFKEQ. V trimming: 0 bases; J trimming: 6 bases; junction bases outside the gene matches: 5. The CDR3 extends over 16 amino acids. CDR3 region: CASSQEVGQGAHGYTF. DNA of the CDR3: TGTGCCAGCAGCCAAGAAGTGGGACAGGGGGCCCATGGCTACACCTTC.

This clonotype was seen at least ten times. V is TRBV27 and J is TRBJ2-7; D unresolved. There are 13 residues in the CDR3. Germline assignment: CDR1 MNHEY and CDR2 SMNVEV (reference sequence). The germline V and J ends were trimmed by 8 bases and 2 bases, with 13 bases remaining between them. CDR3 region: CASSPDRTYEQYF. The CDR3 nucleotides are TGTGCCAGCTCCCCAGACCGGACCTACGAGCAGTACTTC.

V gene TRBV7-2 combines with J gene TRBJ1-1; tentative D call: TRBD1 (5 bases). Trimming removed 4 bases at V and 4 bases at J, with 13 bases between. This CDR3 comprises 14 residues. The germline gives CDR1 SGHTA, CDR2 FQGNSA. This chain's CDR3 is CASSSPVQGTEAFF. The DNA for the CDR3 is TGTGCCAGCAGCTCCCCCGTGCAGGGCACTGAAGCTTTCTTT.

This clonotype has ten or more counts. The chain is built from TRBV7-9 and TRBJ2-7; TRBD1 is a possible D gene (5 bases). V gave up 5 bases and J gave up 0 bases, with 14 bases separating them. The germline V gene has CDR1 SEHNR and CDR2 FQNEAQ (reference sequence). CDR3 length: 15 amino acids. As DNA, the CDR3 is TGTGCCAGCAGCCCTTCAGACAGTAGCTCCTACGAGCAGTACTTC. Translation gives CASSPSDSSSYEQYF.

This chain uses TRBV20-1 with TRBJ2-7; possibly TRBD1 or TRBD2 for D (5 bases each). The CDR3 extends over 13 amino acids. Germline lookup yields CDR1 DFQATT and CDR2 SNEGSKA (reference sequence). With 3 bases removed from V and 0 bases from J, the gap between germline ends came to 9 bases. CDR3 loop: CSARAGSSYEQYF. The CDR3 bases are TGCAGTGCTAGGGCAGGGAGCTCCTACGAGCAGTACTTC.

The chain couples TRBV6-5 to TRBJ2-1; no clear D. V lost 0 bases and J 2 bases, leaving 8 bases between the germline ends. This CDR3 spans 15 amino acids. From germline, CDR1 is MNHEY and CDR2 SVGAGI. CDR3 bases: TGTGCCAGCAGTTACTCAGGGCAAGCCTACAATGAGCAGTTCTTC. Its protein product is CASSYSGQAYNEQFF.

In this sample, this clonotype turned up many times. This sequence joins TRBV20-1 and TRBJ2-7; 8 nucleotides match TRBD2. V lost 3 bases to trimming and J lost 6 bases; unmatched junction nucleotides: 7. The germline gives CDR1 DFQATT, CDR2 SNEGSKA (reference sequence). The CDR3 covers 13 residues. CDR3 residues: CSASLSGASEQYF. CDR3 nucleotides: TGCAGTGCTAGTCTTAGCGGGGCCTCCGAGCAGTACTTC.